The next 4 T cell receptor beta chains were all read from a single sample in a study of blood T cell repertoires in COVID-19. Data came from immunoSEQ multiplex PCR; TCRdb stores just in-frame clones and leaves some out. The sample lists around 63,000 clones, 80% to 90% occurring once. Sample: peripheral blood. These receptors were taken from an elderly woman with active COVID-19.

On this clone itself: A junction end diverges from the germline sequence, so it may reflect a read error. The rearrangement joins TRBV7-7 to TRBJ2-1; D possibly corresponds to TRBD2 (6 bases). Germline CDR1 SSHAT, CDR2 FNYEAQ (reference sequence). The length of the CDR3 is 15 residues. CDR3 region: CASSNPSSAHNEQFF. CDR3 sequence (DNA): TGTGCTAGCAGTAACCCGTCTAGCGCCCACAATGAGCAGTTCTTC.

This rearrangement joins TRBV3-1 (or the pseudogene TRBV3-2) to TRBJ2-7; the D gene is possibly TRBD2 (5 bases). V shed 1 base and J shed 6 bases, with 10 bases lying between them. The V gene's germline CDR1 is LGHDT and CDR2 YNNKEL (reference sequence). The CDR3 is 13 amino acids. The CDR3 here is CASSQVRGAEQYF. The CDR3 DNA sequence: TGTGCCAGCAGCCAAGTTCGGGGTGCCGAGCAGTACTTC.

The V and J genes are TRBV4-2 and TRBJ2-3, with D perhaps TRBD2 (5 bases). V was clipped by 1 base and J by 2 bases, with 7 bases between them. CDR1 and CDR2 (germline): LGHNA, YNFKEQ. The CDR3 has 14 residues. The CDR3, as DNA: TGTGCCAGCAGCCAAGGTGACTACACAGATACGCAGTATTTT. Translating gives CASSQGDYTDTQYF.

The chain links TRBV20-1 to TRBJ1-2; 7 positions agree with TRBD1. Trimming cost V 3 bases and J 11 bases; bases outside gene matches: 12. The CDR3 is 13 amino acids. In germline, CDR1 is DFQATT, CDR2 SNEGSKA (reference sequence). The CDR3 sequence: CSASRRGRGGYTF. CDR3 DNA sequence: TGCAGTGCTAGTCGGAGGGGGCGTGGAGGGTACACCTTC.